These 5 T cell receptor beta chains share one sample of origin, sequenced in a study of OX40 agonist ivuxolimab in advanced cancers. Assay: immunoSEQ multiplex PCR; the TCRdb copy retains only in-frame clones and omits some. The table lists more than 65,000 clones, just under 85% of them singletons. Here the sequenced sample was CD4+ or CD8+ T cells sorted from blood, taken in a trial of the OX40 agonist ivuxolimab. The receptors shown here come from an adult with an advanced solid tumor such as melanoma, head and neck, liver or kidney cancer.

This chain joins TRBV7-9 and TRBJ2-7; TRBD2 aligns across 10 bases. Trimming at V came to 5 bases and at J to 2 bases, leaving 6 bases not matched to a gene. The CDR3 contains 15 residues. Germline lookup yields CDR1 SEHNR and CDR2 FQNEAQ (reference sequence). The CDR3 DNA reads TGTGCCAGCAGCCCAAGGACTAGCGGACCCTACGAGCAGTACTTC. It is translated as CASSPRTSGPYEQYF. The whole variable domain, filled in from reference TRBV7-9 and TRBJ2-7, reads DTGVSQNPRHKITKRGQNVTFRCDPISEHNRLYWYRQTLGQGPEFLTYFQNEAQLEKSRLLSDRFSAERPKGSFSTLEIQRTEQGDSAMYLCASSPRTSGPYEQYFGPGTRLTVT.

The chain recombines TRBV7-2 with TRBJ2-7, with D possibly matching TRBD2 (5 bases). The CDR3 has 13 residues. Germline V CDR1 and CDR2: SGHTA, FQGNSA. Trimming shortened V by 5 bases and J by 3 bases, and 11 bases separated the two germline ends. CDR3 DNA: TGTGCCAGCAGCCGGACTTCCAGCTACGAGCAGTACTTC. The encoded protein is CASSRTSSYEQYF.

The chain carries TRBV6-6 and TRBJ2-7; 8 nucleotides match TRBD2. CDR1 and CDR2 from the germline V gene are MNHNY and SVGAGI (reference sequence). This CDR3 is 15 amino acids long. Germline trimming cut 6 bases from V and 1 base from J; bases unmatched to any gene: 8. CDR3 residues: CASSYGGAHSYEQYF. In nucleotides, the CDR3 is TGTGCCAGCAGCTACGGGGGGGCCCATTCCTACGAGCAGTACTTC.

The chain couples TRBV19 to TRBJ2-5, with D possibly TRBD1 on 6 matching bases. Trimming stripped 5 bases from V and 3 bases from J, with 10 bases between. The CDR3 covers 13 residues. Germline V gene lookup returns CDR1 LNHDA and CDR2 SQIVND (reference sequence). Here the CDR3 reads CASSLRTEETQYF. The CDR3 DNA is TGTGCCAGTAGTCTTCGGACAGAAGAGACCCAGTACTTC.

This chain connects TRBV7-9 to TRBJ2-6, with a possible D match to TRBD2 (6 bases). The V end was cut by 0 bases, the J end by 3 bases, with 9 bases between. The length of the CDR3 is 16 residues. Germline assignment: CDR1 SEHNR and CDR2 FQNEAQ (reference sequence). Here the CDR3 reads CASSLAGGGGANVLTF. CDR3 DNA: TGTGCCAGCAGCTTAGCGGGGGGTGGTGGGGCCAACGTCCTGACTTTC.